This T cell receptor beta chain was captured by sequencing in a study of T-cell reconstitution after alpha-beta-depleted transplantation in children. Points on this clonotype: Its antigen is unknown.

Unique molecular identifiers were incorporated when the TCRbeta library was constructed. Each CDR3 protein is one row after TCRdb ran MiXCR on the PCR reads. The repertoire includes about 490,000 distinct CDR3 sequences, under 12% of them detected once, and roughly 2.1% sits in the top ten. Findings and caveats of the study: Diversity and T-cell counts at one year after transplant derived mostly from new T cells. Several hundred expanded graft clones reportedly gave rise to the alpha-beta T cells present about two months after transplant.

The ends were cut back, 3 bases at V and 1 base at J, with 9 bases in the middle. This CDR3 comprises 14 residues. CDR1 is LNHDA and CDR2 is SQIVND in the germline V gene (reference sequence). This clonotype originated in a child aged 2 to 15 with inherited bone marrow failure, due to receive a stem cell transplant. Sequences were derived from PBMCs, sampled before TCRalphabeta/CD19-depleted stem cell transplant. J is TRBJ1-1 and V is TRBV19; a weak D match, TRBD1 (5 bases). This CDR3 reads CASSIRGRNTEAFF. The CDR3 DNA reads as TGTGCCAGTAGTATTCGGGGCAGGAACACTGAAGCTTTCTTT.